This record looks at one T cell receptor beta chain sequence and its context. The data originate from a study of CD8 T cells in Susac syndrome. Germline V CDR1 and CDR2: MGHRA, YSYEKL. The CDR3 is 16 amino acids. With 4 bases removed from V and 4 bases from J, the gap between germline ends came to 19 bases. It was with random hexamers that roughly 0.5 to 1 ug RNA was reverse transcribed. TCRdb reprocessed the immunoSEQ multiplex PCR reads via MiXCR and lists one record per CDR3 protein. The data hold under 200,000 distinct CDR3 sequences, with roughly nine tenths observed a single time. J is TRBJ1-2 and V is TRBV4-1, with D possibly TRBD1 on 5 matching bases. Input material: CD4+ T cells from PBMCs. The receptor comes from a human donor with Susac syndrome. The CDR3 loop reads CASSRATGLRLYGYTF. As DNA, the CDR3 is TGCGCCAGCAGCCGGGCTACAGGTCTTCGGCTCTATGGCTACACCTTC.